Listed here are 21 T cell receptor beta chains from one sample, sequenced in a study of cytomegalovirus exposure and HLA in healthy donors. Researchers ran the PCR with 60 Vbeta and 13 Jbeta primers. Here immunoSEQ multiplex PCR was the method, and the copy in TCRdb shows in-frame clones only, minus some. The data contain some 160,000 clones, about 77% of them singletons. Sample: PBMCs. The receptors originated from a man aged 55 to 70 in good health and CMV-seronegative.

The genes are TRBV13 and TRBJ2-5, with D possibly TRBD1 on 6 matching bases. Gene TRBJ2-7 matches the end of the DNA better, so the J call may be wrong. The CDR3 covers 14 residues. Germline assignment: CDR1 PRHDT and CDR2 FYEKMQ (reference sequence). CDR3 amino acids: CASSSTGITYEQYF. The CDR3, as DNA: TGTGCCAGCAGCTCTACAGGGATTACCTACGAGCAGTACTTC.

This clone was observed a handful of times. The J gene is TRBJ1-2, the V gene TRBV5-4, with no clear D. The germline V gene has CDR1 SGHNT and CDR2 YYREEE (reference sequence). The ends were cut back, 1 base at V and 6 bases at J, with 10 bases in the middle. The length of the CDR3 is 13 residues. The CDR3 protein is CASSLYSPDGYTF. The CDR3, as DNA: TGTGCCAGCAGCTTGTACTCCCCCGATGGCTACACCTTC.

The gene calls are TRBV19 and TRBJ1-1; D may be TRBD1 (6 bases). The CDR3 length is 15 residues. CDR1 and CDR2 (germline): LNHDA, SQIVND (reference sequence). Trimming removed 5 bases at V and 12 bases at J, with 25 bases between. CDR3 loop: CASSPRDMVVRSTFF. The CDR3 DNA sequence: TGTGCCAGTAGTCCCCGGGACATGGTCGTTCGAAGTACTTTCTTT.

The chain uses TRBV7-6 and TRBJ2-7; D uncertain. The CDR3 is 15 amino acids. V lost 4 bases and J lost 2, with 15 bases in between. Germline assignment: CDR1 SGHVS and CDR2 FNYEAQ. The CDR3 protein is CASSSRLLKTYEQYF. The CDR3 DNA is TGTGCCAGCAGCTCTCGACTCCTGAAAACCTACGAGCAGTACTTC.

The genes are TRBV5-1 and TRBJ2-5, with TRBD2 matching 8 bases. The CDR3 totals 15 residues. J was trimmed by 5 bases and V by 4 bases; bases with no gene match: 10. Germline CDR1 and CDR2: SGHRS and YFSETQ. The CDR3 region is CASSPIAGFTETQYF. CDR3 nucleotides: TGCGCCAGCAGCCCCATAGCGGGGTTCACGGAGACCCAGTACTTC. Based on the CDR3 plus reference TRBV5-1 and TRBJ2-5, the full variable domain is KAGVTQTPRYLIKTRGQQVTLSCSPISGHRSVSWYQQTPGQGLQFLFEYFSETQRNKGNFPGRFSGRQFSNSRSEMNVSTLELGDSALYLCASSPIAGFTETQYFGPGTRLLVL.

The table lists this clone with many counts. This chain connects TRBV7-2 to TRBJ2-2; the D gene is possibly TRBD2 (5 bases). The germline V gene has CDR1 SGHTA and CDR2 FQGNSA. V lost 4 bases and J lost 2, with 11 bases in between. The CDR3 covers 15 residues. In DNA, the CDR3 is TGTGCCAGCAGCTATCCACTAGGAAACACCGGGGAGCTGTTTTTT. Its translation: CASSYPLGNTGELFF.

This sequence joins TRBV30 and TRBJ2-1, with 10 bases fitting TRBD2. CDR1 and CDR2 (germline): GTSNPN, SVGIG (reference sequence). V lost 0 bases and J lost 4; bases outside the gene matches: 3. The CDR3 covers 15 residues. The CDR3 nucleotides read TGTGCCTGGAGTGTAGGGACTAGCGCTTACAATGAGCAGTTCTTC. It translates to CAWSVGTSAYNEQFF. The full variable domain, completed using reference TRBV30 and TRBJ2-1, is SQTIHQWPATLVQPVGSPLSLECTVEGTSNPNLYWYRQAAGRGLQLLFYSVGIGQISSEVPQNLSASRPQDRQFILSSKKLLLSDSGFYLCAWSVGTSAYNEQFFGPGTRLTVL.

The rearrangement joins TRBV27 to TRBJ2-1, with 12 positions matching TRBD2. V dropped 6 bases and J dropped 4; count of bases not matched to a gene: 10. Germline CDR1 reads MNHEY; CDR2 reads SMNVEV (reference sequence). The CDR3 contains 17 residues. CDR3 protein: CASRPMTGTSGYNEQFF. The CDR3 nucleotides read TGTGCCAGCAGACCTATGACCGGGACTAGCGGGTACAATGAGCAGTTCTTC.

V and J are TRBV5-4 and TRBJ2-1; weak D call: TRBD1 (6 bases). Trimming pared 6 bases from V and 3 bases from J, leaving 16 bases between. Germline lookup yields CDR1 SGHNT and CDR2 YYREEE (reference sequence). The CDR3 length is 15 residues. This CDR3 reads CASTLGARSYNEQFF. The CDR3 DNA reads TGTGCCAGCACCCTGGGGGCCAGAAGCTACAATGAGCAGTTCTTC.

The chain employs TRBV2 and TRBJ2-5, with D possibly TRBD2 on 6 matching bases. V was cut by 4 bases and J by 2 bases, with 14 bases left in between. This CDR3 is built from 15 residues. CDR1 is SNHLY and CDR2 is FYNNEI in the germline V gene. CDR3 sequence: CASSVSGSSQETQYF. The CDR3 region has the DNA TGTGCCAGCAGTGTTAGCGGTTCATCACAAGAGACCCAGTACTTC.

The chain is built from TRBV15 and TRBJ2-5, with a tentative D call TRBD2 (5 bases). There are 12 residues in the CDR3. The V end lost 0 bases, the J end lost 9 bases, and 8 bases lay between the germline ends. Germline CDR1 reads LNHNV; CDR2 reads YYDKDF (reference sequence). CDR3 region: CATSREVEAQYF. The CDR3 DNA follows: TGTGCCACCAGCAGAGAGGTGGAGGCCCAGTACTTC.

The chain uses TRBV18 and TRBJ2-3, with D perhaps TRBD1 (5 bases). CDR3 size: 17 residues. Trimming pared 2 bases from V and 4 bases from J, leaving 19 bases between. Germline lookup yields CDR1 KGHSH and CDR2 LQKENI. CDR3 loop: CASSPLGLPAHADTQYF. Here the CDR3 DNA reads TGTGCCAGCTCACCATTGGGGCTACCGGCTCACGCAGATACGCAGTATTTT.

J is TRBJ1-1 and V is TRBV2, with 7 bases that match TRBD1. The germline gives CDR1 SNHLY, CDR2 FYNNEI. The CDR3 covers 17 residues. The V gene end was trimmed by 0 bases and the J gene end by 5 bases; junction bases not matched to a gene: 12. The CDR3 nucleotides read TGTGCCAGCAGTGAAGCGCTTCAGGGGGGTATCGGTACTGAAGCTTTCTTT. This gives the protein CASSEALQGGIGTEAFF.

The CDR3 here is CASSPEGLAGVDEQYF. In DNA form, the CDR3 reads TGCGCCAGCAGCCCCGAGGGACTAGCGGGAGTGGATGAGCAGTACTTC. The chain couples TRBV5-1 to TRBJ2-7, with 14 bases matching TRBD2. This CDR3 region has 16 residues. Germline values: CDR1 SGHRS, CDR2 YFSETQ. The junction had 10 bases not matched to a gene; V was cut back by 4 bases and J by 7 bases.

The J gene is TRBJ1-3, the V gene TRBV6-6, with a tentative D call TRBD1 (5 bases). Trimming pared 5 bases from V and 9 bases from J, leaving 11 bases between. CDR3 size: 12 residues. Per germline, CDR1 MNHNY and CDR2 SVGAGI (reference sequence). The CDR3 DNA follows: TGTGCCAGCAGTCTTGGGGGGGGCACCATATATTTT. Its translation is CASSLGGGTIYF.

V gene TRBV5-1 combines with J gene TRBJ1-2; D is possibly TRBD1 (6 bases). CDR1 and CDR2 from the germline V gene are SGHRS and YFSETQ. Deletions cut 3 bases from V and 4 bases from J, with 13 bases between. CDR3 length: 14 amino acids. The CDR3 sequence is CASSSEQGGYGYTF. Here the CDR3 DNA reads TGCGCCAGCAGCTCGGAACAGGGTGGCTATGGCTACACCTTC.

The DNA for the CDR3 is TGTGCCACCAGCAGAGATAGGGGGGGGTGGACTGAAGCTTTCTTT. Amino acids: CATSRDRGGWTEAFF. The chain carries TRBV15 and TRBJ1-1; possible D gene TRBD1, 6 bases. Trimming cost V 0 bases and J 5 bases, with 13 bases left between them. The CDR3 is made up of 15 amino acids. CDR1 LNHNV and CDR2 YYDKDF come from the germline V gene (reference sequence). The whole variable domain, remainder taken from reference TRBV15 and TRBJ1-1, is DAMVIQNPRYQVTQFGKPVTLSCSQTLNHNVMYWYQQKSSQAPKLLFHYYDKDFNNEADTPDNFQSRRPNTSFCFLDIRSPGLGDTAMYLCATSRDRGGWTEAFFGQGTRLTVV.

The V and J genes are TRBV25-1 and TRBJ2-5, with TRBD2 as a possible D gene (6 bases). Trimming shortened V by 8 bases and J by 3 bases, and 13 bases separated the two germline ends. The CDR3 has 13 amino acids. The germline V gene has CDR1 MGHDK and CDR2 SYGVNS. CDR3 sequence (DNA): TGTGCCAGCGGAGGGTCAGGGAAAGAGACCCAGTACTTC. It translates to CASGGSGKETQYF.

This sequence joins TRBV7-9 and TRBJ1-1; TRBD1 might be the D (6 bases). V dropped 6 bases and J dropped 6 bases, with 14 bases sitting between them. Germline V gene sequence: CDR1 SEHNR, CDR2 FQNEAQ (reference sequence). There are 13 residues in the CDR3. The CDR3: CASSRSQGSEAFF. In DNA form, the CDR3 reads TGTGCCAGCAGTCGGTCTCAGGGGTCTGAAGCTTTCTTT.

This chain uses TRBV5-5 with TRBJ2-5, with D perhaps TRBD2 (6 bases). The germline V gene encodes CDR1 SGHKS and CDR2 YYEKEE (reference sequence). This CDR3 comprises 16 residues. The V end was cut by 0 bases, the J end by 4 bases, with 16 bases between. The CDR3 DNA sequence: TGTGCCAGCAGCTTGGCGGGTAGGGCCGGGGGAGAGACCCAGTACTTC. It yields the protein CASSLAGRAGGETQYF. The full variable domain, with the rest looked up from reference TRBV5-5 and TRBJ2-5, is DAGVTQSPTHLIKTRGQQVTLRCSPISGHKSVSWYQQVLGQGPQFIFQYYEKEERGRGNFPDRFSARQFPNYSSELNVNALLLGDSALYLCASSLAGRAGGETQYFGPGTRLLVL.

The rearrangement joins TRBV28 to TRBJ2-1, with TRBD1 matching 10 bases. Germline assignment: CDR1 MDHEN and CDR2 SYDVKM. The CDR3 covers 13 residues. V was pared by 8 bases and J by 8 bases, with 6 bases of the junction left unmatched. DNA for the CDR3: TGTGCCAGCCGGGACAGGGGAATATATGAGCAGTTCTTC. It specifies CASRDRGIYEQFF.